The rows below give T cell receptor beta chains drawn from one sample of a study of regulatory and conventional T cells in RAG deficiency. Assay used: immunoSEQ multiplex PCR; TCRdb lists only in-frame clones, some missing. The table lists 24,000 or so clones, about 92% of them singletons. These records were also assigned to another study, of regulatory T cells.

The source material was CD4+ T cells sorted from blood. The receptors stem from a human donor in good health. The CDR3 runs from the conserved cysteine through the conserved F or W. The order of the fields is V gene, J gene, D gene, CDR3 DNA, CDR3 protein. The D gene is left open where the match is weak.

TRBV7-2	TRBJ2-7	TRBD1	TGTGCCAGCAGCTCCTCGGACAGGACCTACGAGCAGTACTTC	CASSSSDRTYEQYF
TRBV11-1	TRBJ1-6	.	TGTGCCAGCAGCTTCTCCCGGACCTATAATTCACCCCTCCACTTT	CASSFSRTYNSPLHF
TRBV30	TRBJ2-3	.	TGTGCCTGGGCCGCGGGGCCCCCAGATACGCAGTATTTT	CAWAAGPPDTQYF
TRBV29-1	TRBJ1-3	.	TGCAGCGTTGTCAAGGATGGAAACACCATATATTTT	CSVVKDGNTIYF
TRBV29-1	TRBJ1-5	TRBD1	TGCAGCGTCAAACAGGGGAATCAGCCCCAGCATTTT	CSVKQGNQPQHF
TRBV21-1	TRBJ2-1	.	TGTGCCAGCAGCAAAAATTTAAGGCGGGAGGGCCCGGAGGGGGAGCAGTTCTTC	CASSKNLRREGPEGEQFF
TRBV28	TRBJ1-1	.	TGTTCCTCGGGCTACCAAGGGGAAGCTTTCTTT	CSSGYQGEAFF
TRBV5-1	TRBJ2-1	.	TGCGCCAGCAGCCCTGGGGCCCGGAATGAGCAGTTCTTC	CASSPGARNEQFF
TRBV27	TRBJ1-4	.	TGTGCCAGCAGTCCCAGGGGAGGTGAAAAACTGTTTTTT	CASSPRGGEKLFF
TRBV7-8	TRBJ2-2	.	TGTGCCGCAACCGGGCGGCCCGGGGGCACCGGGGAGCTGTTTTTT	CAATGRPGGTGELFF
TRBV21-1	TRBJ1-2	.	TGTGCCAGTGAGGGGGCGGTGTACTATGGCTACACCTTC	CASEGAVYYGYTF
TRBV10-3	TRBJ1-1	.	TGTGCCATCAAAACTACGGGTGAAGCTTTCTTT	CAIKTTGEAFF